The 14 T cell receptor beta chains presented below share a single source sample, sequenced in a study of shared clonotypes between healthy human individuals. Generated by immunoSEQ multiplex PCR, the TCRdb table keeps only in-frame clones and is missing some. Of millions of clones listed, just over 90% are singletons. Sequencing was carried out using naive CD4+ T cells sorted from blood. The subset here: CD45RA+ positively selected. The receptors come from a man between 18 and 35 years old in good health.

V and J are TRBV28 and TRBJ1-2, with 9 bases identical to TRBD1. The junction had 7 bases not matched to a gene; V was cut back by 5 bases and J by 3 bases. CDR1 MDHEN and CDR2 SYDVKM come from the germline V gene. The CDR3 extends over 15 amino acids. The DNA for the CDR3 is TGTGCCAGCAGTACCACAGGGGGCTCGGACTATGGCTACACCTTC. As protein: CASSTTGGSDYGYTF.

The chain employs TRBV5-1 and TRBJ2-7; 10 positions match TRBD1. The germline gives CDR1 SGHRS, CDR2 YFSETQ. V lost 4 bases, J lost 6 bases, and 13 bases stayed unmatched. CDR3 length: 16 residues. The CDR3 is CASSPKPGQGSTEQYF. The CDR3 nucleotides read TGCGCCAGCAGCCCTAAACCGGGACAGGGGAGCACCGAGCAGTACTTC.

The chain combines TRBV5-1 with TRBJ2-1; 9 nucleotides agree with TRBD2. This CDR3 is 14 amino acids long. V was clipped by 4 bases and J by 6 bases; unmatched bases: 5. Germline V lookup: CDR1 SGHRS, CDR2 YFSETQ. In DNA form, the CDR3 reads TGCGCCAGCAGCCTCCCGGGACTAGCCAATGAGCAGTTCTTC. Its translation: CASSLPGLANEQFF.

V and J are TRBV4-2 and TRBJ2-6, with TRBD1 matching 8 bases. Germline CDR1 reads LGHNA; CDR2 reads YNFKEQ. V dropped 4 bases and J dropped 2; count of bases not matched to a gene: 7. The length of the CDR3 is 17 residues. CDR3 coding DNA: TGTGCCAGCAGCCCGGATCCAGGGGGCGCTGGGGCCAACGTCCTGACTTTC. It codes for CASSPDPGGAGANVLTF.

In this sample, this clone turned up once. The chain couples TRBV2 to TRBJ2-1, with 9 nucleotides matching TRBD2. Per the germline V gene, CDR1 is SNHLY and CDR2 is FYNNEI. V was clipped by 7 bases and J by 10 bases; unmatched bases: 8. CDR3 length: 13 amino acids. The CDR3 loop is CASNMAGGDEQFF. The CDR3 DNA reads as TGTGCCAGCAACATGGCGGGGGGGGACGAGCAGTTCTTC.

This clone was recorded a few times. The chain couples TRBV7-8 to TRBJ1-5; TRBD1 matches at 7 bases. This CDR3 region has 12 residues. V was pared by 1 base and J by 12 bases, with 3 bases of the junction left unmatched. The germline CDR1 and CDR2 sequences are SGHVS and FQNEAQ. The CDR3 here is CASSLDDRVQHF. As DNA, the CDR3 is TGTGCCAGCAGCTTAGATGACAGGGTCCAGCATTTT.

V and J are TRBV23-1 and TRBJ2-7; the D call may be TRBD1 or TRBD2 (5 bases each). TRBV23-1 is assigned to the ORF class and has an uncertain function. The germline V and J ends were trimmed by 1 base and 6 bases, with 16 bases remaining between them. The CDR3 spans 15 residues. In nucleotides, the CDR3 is TGCGCCAGCAGTCAATTTGGGGGTTGGTTCCGCGAGCAGTACTTC. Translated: CASSQFGGWFREQYF.

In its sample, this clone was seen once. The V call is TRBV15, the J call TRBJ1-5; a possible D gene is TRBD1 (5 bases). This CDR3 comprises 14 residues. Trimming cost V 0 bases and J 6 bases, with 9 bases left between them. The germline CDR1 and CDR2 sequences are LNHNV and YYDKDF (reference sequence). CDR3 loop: CATSRDIGTQPQHF. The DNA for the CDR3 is TGTGCCACCAGCAGAGATATAGGGACTCAGCCCCAGCATTTT.

CDR3 bases: TGCGCCAGCAGCTTAGAGGCTGCGACAGAGAGTAACGAGCAGTACTTC. It translates to CASSLEAATESNEQYF. This chain links TRBV5-1 with TRBJ2-7, with D possibly matching TRBD1 (5 bases). The germline V gene has CDR1 SGHRS and CDR2 YFSETQ. With 2 bases removed from V and 5 bases from J, the gap between germline ends came to 20 bases. There are 16 residues in the CDR3. The variable domain in full, completed from reference TRBV5-1 and TRBJ2-7, reads KAGVTQTPRYLIKTRGQQVTLSCSPISGHRSVSWYQQTPGQGLQFLFEYFSETQRNKGNFPGRFSGRQFSNSRSEMNVSTLELGDSALYLCASSLEAATESNEQYFGPGTRLTVT.

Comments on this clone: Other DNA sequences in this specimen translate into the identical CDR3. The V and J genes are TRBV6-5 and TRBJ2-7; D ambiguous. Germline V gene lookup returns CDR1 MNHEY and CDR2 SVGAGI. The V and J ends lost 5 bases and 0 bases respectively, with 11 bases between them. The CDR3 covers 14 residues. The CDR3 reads CASSRGPSSYEQYF. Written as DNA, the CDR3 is TGTGCCAGCAGTCGAGGACCAAGCTCCTACGAGCAGTACTTC.

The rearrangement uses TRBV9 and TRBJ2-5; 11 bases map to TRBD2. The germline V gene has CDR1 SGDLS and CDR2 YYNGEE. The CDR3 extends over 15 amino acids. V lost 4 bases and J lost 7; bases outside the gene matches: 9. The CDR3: CASSPLLAGGGTQYF. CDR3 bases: TGTGCCAGCAGCCCCCTCCTAGCGGGGGGTGGGACCCAGTACTTC. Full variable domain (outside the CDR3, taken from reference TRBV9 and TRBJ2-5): DSGVTQTPKHLITATGQRVTLRCSPRSGDLSVYWYQQSLDQGLQFLIQYYNGEERAKGNILERFSAQQFPDLHSELNLSSLELGDSALYFCASSPLLAGGGTQYFGPGTRLLVL.

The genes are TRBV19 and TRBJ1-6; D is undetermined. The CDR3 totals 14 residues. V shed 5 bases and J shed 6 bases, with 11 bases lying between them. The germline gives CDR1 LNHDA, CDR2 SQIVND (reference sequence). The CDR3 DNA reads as TGTGCCAGTAGTGAGACTGGTACTAATTCACCCCTCCACTTT. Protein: CASSETGTNSPLHF.

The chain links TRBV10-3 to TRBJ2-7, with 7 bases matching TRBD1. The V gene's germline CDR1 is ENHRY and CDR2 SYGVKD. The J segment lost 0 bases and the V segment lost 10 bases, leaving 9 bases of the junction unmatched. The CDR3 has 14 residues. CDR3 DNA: TGTGCCACCCAACAGGGGATCGCCTCCTACGAGCAGTACTTC. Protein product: CATQQGIASYEQYF.

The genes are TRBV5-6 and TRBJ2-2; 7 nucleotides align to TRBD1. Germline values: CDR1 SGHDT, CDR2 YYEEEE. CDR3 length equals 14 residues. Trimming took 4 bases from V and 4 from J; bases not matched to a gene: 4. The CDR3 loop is CASSPYRGTGELFF. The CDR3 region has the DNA TGTGCCAGCAGCCCGTACAGGGGCACCGGGGAGCTGTTTTTT. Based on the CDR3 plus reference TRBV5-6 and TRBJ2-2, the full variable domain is DAGVTQSPTHLIKTRGQQVTLRCSPKSGHDTVSWYQQALGQGPQFIFQYYEEEERQRGNFPDRFSGHQFPNYSSELNVNALLLGDSALYLCASSPYRGTGELFFGEGSRLTVL.